This TCR beta chain is from a study of somatic mutations in cytotoxic T cells in rheumatoid arthritis. The V end was cut by 1 base, the J end by 0 bases, with 7 bases between. Per germline, CDR1 MGHRA and CDR2 YSYEKL. The CDR3 consists of 15 residues. Sequenced by immunoSEQ multiplex PCR; TCRdb stores in-frame clones only, minus some. The table records around 20,000 clones, around 81% of them present only once. Input material: CD8+ T cells sorted from blood. The chain uses TRBV4-1 and TRBJ1-5; no reliable D call. The sequence came from an adult with rheumatoid arthritis. The CDR3 nucleotides read TGCGCCAGCAGCCAAGTATCAGATAGCAATCAGCCCCAGCATTTT. This translates into CASSQVSDSNQPQHF.